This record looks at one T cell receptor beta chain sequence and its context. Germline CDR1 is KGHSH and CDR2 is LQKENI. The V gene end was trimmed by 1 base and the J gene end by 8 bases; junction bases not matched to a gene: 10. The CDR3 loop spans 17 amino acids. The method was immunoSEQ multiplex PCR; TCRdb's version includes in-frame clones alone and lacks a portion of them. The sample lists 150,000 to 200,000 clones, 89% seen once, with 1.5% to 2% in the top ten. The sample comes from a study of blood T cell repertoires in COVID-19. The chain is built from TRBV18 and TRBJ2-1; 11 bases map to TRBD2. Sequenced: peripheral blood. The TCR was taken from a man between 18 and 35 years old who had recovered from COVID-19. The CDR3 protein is CASSPQVALAGAYEQFF. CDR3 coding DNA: TGTGCCAGCTCACCACAAGTGGCACTAGCGGGAGCATATGAGCAGTTCTTC.